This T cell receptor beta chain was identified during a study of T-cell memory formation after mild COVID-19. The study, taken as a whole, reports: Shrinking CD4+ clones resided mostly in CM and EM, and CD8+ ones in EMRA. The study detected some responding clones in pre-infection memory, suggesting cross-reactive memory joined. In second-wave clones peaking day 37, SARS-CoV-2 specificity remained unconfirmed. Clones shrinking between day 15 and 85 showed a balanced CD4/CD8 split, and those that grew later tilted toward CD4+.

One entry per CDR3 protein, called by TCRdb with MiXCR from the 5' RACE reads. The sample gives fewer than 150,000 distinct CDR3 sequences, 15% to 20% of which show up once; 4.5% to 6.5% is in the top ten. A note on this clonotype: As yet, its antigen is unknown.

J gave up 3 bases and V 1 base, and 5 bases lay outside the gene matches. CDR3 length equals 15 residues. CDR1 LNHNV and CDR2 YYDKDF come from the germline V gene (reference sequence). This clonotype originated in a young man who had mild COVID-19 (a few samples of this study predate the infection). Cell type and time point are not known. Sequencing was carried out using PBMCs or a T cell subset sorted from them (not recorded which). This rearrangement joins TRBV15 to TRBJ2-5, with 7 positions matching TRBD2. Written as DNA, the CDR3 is TGTGCCACCAGCAGAGCAGGGAGGGTGGAAGAGACCCAGTACTTC. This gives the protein CATSRAGRVEETQYF.